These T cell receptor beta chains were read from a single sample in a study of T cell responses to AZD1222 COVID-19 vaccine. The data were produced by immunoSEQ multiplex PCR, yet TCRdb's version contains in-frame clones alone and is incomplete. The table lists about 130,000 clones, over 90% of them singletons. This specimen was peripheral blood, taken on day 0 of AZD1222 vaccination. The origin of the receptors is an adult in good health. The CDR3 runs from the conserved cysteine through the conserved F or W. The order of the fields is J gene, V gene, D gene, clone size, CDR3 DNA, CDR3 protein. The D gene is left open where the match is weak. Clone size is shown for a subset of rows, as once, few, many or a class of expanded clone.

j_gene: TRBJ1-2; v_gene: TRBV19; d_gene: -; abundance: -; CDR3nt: TGTGCCAGTAGTAGAAGAGGTAACTATGGCTACACCTTC; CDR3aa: CASSRRGNYGYTF
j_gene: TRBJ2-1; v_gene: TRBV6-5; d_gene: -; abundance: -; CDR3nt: TGTGCCAGCAGTTATGGGGGGACGGGATTTAACAATGAGCAGTTCTTC; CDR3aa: CASSYGGTGFNNEQFF
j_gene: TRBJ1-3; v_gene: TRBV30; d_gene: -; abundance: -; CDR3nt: TGTGCCTGGAGCCAACAGGGTCTCACTGGAAACACCATATATTTT; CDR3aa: CAWSQQGLTGNTIYF
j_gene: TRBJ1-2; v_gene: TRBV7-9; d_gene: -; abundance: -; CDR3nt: TGTGCCAGCAGCAGAATAAGTAACTATGGCTACACCTTC; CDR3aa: CASSRISNYGYTF
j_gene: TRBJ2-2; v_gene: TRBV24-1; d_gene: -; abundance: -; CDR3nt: TGTGCCACCAGTGATAACAGGGGTCGGGGGTCCGGGGAGCTGTTTTTT; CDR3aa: CATSDNRGRGSGELFF
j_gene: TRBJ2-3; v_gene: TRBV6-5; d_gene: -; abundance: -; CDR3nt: TGTGCCAGCAGACCGTCAGCGTGGCGTGATACGCAGTATTTT; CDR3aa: CASRPSAWRDTQYF
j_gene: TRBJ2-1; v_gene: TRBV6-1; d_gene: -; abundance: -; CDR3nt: TGTGCCAGCAGTGATTGGCCCTACAATGAGCAGTTCTTC; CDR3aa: CASSDWPYNEQFF
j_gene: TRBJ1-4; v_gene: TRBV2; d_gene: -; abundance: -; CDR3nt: TGTGCCAGCAGTGAGTCGGTCGAAAAACTGTTTTTT; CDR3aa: CASSESVEKLFF
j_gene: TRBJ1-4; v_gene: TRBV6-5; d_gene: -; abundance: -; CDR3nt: TGTGCCAGCATGGACAGCCTAAATGAAAAACTGTTTTTT; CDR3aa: CASMDSLNEKLFF
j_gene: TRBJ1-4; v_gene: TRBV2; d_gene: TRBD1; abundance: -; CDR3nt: TGTGCCAGCAGCGTCGGGACAGGAGATAATGAAAAACTGTTTTTT; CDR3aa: CASSVGTGDNEKLFF
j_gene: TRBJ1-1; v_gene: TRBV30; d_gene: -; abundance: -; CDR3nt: TGTGCCTGGCAGACGGAGTTCGCTCTGAACACTGAAGCTTTCTTT; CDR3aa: CAWQTEFALNTEAFF
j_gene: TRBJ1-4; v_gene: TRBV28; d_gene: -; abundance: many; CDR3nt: TGTGCCAGCAGTTCCCCAGCAGAAAAACTGTTTTTT; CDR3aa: CASSSPAEKLFF
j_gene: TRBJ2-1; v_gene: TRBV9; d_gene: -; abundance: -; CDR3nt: TGTGCCAGCGATGAAGGGGGAGGGCAGTTCTTC; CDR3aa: CASDEGGGQFF
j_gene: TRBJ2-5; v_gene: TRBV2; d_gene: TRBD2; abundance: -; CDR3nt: TGTGCCAGCAGTGATCGAGGCGGGGAGGGGGAGACCCAGTACTTC; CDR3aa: CASSDRGGEGETQYF
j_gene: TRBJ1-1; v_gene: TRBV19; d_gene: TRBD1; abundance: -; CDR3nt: TGTGCCAGTAGCCCAGGGACAGCTGAAGCTTTCTTT; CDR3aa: CASSPGTAEAFF
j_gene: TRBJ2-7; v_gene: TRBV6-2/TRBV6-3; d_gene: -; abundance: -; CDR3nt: TGTGCCAGCAGTCGCCGGGACGCCACCTACGAGCAGTACTTC; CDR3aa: CASSRRDATYEQYF
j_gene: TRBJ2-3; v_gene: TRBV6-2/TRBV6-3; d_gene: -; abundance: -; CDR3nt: TGTGCCAGCAGTTACATCCGGCGGGCCCCCCTCACAGATACGCAGTATTTT; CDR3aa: CASSYIRRAPLTDTQYF
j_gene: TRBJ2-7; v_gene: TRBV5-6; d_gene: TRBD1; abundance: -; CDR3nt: TGTGCCAGCAGCTTGGTGCAGGGGGTGATCTCCTACGAGCAGTACTTC; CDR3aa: CASSLVQGVISYEQYF
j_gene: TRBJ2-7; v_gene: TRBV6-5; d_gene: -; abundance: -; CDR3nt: TGTGCCAGCAAGTGGACGAGTGTATCCTACGAGCAGTACTTC; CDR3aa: CASKWTSVSYEQYF
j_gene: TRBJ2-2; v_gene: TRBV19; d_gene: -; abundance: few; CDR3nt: TGTGCCAGTATTCGACAGATAAACACCGGGGAGCTGTTTTTT; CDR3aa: CASIRQINTGELFF
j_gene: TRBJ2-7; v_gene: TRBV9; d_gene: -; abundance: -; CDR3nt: TGTGCCAGCAGCGTCGAGGGGGATTCTTACGAGCAGTACTTC; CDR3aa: CASSVEGDSYEQYF
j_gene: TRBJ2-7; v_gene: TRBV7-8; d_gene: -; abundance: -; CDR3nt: TGTGCCAGCAATTTGGGGGCTAGCGGTCGCTACGAGCAGTACTTC; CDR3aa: CASNLGASGRYEQYF
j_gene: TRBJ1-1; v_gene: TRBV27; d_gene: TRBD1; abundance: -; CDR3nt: TGTGCCAGCGGAATGCAGGGGGATAACACTGAAGCTTTCTTT; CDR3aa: CASGMQGDNTEAFF
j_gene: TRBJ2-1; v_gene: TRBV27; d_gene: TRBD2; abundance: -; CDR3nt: TGTGCCAGCAGTATGGGTGGACTAGTCGGTGAGCAGTTCTTC; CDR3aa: CASSMGGLVGEQFF
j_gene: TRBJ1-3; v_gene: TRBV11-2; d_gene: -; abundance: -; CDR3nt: TGTGCCAGCAGCTTGGATTTAGTAAACACCATATATTTT; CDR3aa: CASSLDLVNTIYF
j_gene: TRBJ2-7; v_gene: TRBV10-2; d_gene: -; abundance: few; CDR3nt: TGCGCCAGCAGCCCGGACGGTGCCTACGAGCAGTACTTC; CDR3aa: CASSPDGAYEQYF
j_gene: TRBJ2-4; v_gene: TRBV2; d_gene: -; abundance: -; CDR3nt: TGTGCCAGCAGTGGTGTTGTGGGCGGGTATTCCGATGTGAGCATTCAGTACTTC; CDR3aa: CASSGVVGGYSDVSIQYF
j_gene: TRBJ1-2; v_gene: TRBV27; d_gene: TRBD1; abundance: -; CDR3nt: TGTGCCAGCAGCCATCTACCTATGGGGACAGGGAAGCACTATGGCTACACCTTC; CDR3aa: CASSHLPMGTGKHYGYTF
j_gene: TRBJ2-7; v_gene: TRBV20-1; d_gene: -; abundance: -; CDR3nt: TGCGGGGTGGGAGGGGGCTACGAGCAGTACTTC; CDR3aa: CGVGGGYEQYF
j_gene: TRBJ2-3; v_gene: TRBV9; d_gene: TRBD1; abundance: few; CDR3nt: TGTGCCAGCAGCCTCAGACAGGGGGCGGGCACAGATACGCAGTATTTT; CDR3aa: CASSLRQGAGTDTQYF
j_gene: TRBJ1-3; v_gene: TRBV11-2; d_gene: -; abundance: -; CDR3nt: TGTGCCAGCAGCTTACTCGTCTTAGAGTACGGAAACACCATATATTTT; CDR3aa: CASSLLVLEYGNTIYF
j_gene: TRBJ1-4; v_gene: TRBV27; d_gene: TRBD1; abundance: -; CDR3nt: TGTGCCAGCAGTTTAGGAGTTGGACAGGGGGTCGGAAAACTGTTTTTT; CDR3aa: CASSLGVGQGVGKLFF
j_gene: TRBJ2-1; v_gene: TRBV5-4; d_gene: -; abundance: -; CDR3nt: TGTGCCAGCAGCCAATCCAGGACGGATCGGGAAATCAGGTTCTTC; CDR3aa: CASSQSRTDREIRFF
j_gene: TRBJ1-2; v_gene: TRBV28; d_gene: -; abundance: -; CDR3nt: TGTGCCACCCGGTACTATGGCTACACCTTC; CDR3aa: CATRYYGYTF
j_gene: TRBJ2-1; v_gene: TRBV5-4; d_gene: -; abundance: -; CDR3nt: TGTGCCAGCAGCTTGTGGGTACAATCGAATGAGCAGTTCTTC; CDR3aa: CASSLWVQSNEQFF
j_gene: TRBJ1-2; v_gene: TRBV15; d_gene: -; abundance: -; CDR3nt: TGTGCCACCAGCAGAGACCGCTTGTATGGCTACACCTTC; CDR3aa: CATSRDRLYGYTF
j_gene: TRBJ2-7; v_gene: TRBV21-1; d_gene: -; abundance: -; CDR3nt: TGTGCCAGCAGCAAAAATCTTCTCGGCGGGACAGGGGGGTACTACGAGCAGTACTTC; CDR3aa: CASSKNLLGGTGGYYEQYF
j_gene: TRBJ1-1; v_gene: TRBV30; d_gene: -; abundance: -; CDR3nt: TGTGCCTGGAGTGGAGATTTCGGGTCCACTGAAGCTTTCTTT; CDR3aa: CAWSGDFGSTEAFF
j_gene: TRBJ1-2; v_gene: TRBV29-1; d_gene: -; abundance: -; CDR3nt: TGCAGCGTTGAAGGGCGGGGAGGCTACACCTTC; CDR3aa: CSVEGRGGYTF
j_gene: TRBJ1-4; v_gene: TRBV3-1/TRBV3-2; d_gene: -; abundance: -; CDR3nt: TGTGCCAGCAGCCAAGAAGGACATGGAAAACTGTTTTTT; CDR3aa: CASSQEGHGKLFF
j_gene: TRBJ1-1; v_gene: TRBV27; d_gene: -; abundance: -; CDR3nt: TGTGCCAGCAGGGAACAGGGCGGACAAGATGAAGCTTTCTTT; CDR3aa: CASREQGGQDEAFF
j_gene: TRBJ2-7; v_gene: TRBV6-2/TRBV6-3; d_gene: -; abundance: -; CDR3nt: TGTGCCAGCAGTTACACTTACTCGGGGGAGAGATACGAGCAGTACTTC; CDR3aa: CASSYTYSGERYEQYF
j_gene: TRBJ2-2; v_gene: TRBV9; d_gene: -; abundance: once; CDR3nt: TGTGCCAGCAGCGCCGGGACTTACACCGGGGAGCTGTTTTTT; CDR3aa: CASSAGTYTGELFF
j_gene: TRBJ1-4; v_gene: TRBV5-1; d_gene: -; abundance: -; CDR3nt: TGCGCCAGCAGCTCACTGGGACAAACTAATGAAAAACTGTTTTTT; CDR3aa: CASSSLGQTNEKLFF
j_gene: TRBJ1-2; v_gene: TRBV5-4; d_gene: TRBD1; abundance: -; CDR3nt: TGTGCCAGCAGACCCGACAGGGGGCGAGCTGGCTACACCTTC; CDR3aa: CASRPDRGRAGYTF
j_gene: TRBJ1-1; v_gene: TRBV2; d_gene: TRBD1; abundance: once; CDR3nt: TGTGCCAGCAGTTACCGACAGGGGAACACTGAAGCTTTCTTT; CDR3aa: CASSYRQGNTEAFF
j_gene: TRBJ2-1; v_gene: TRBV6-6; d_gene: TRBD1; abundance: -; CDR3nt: TGTGCCAGCGAGGGGGCGGAGTACAATGAGCAGTTCTTC; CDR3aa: CASEGAEYNEQFF
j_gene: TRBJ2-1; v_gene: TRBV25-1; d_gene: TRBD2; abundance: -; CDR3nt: TGTGCCAGCACCAATAGCGGGGGGAATGAGCAGTTCTTC; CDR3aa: CASTNSGGNEQFF
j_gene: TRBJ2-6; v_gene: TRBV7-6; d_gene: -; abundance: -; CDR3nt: TGTGCCAGCAGCTTATTGGACCTTCCTGGGGCCAACGTCCTGACTTTC; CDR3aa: CASSLLDLPGANVLTF
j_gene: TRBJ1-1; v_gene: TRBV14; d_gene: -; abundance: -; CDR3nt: TGTGCCAGCAGCCCCTACCGGGGACGTTACGTGGCTTTCTTT; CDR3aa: CASSPYRGRYVAFF
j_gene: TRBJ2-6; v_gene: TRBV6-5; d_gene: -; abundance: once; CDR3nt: TGTGCCAGCAAACCAAAGTCTGGGGCCAACGTCCTGACTTTC; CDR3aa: CASKPKSGANVLTF
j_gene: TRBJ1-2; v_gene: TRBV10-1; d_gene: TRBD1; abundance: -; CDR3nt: TGCGCCAGCAGTGCGACAGGGGACTATGGCTACACCTTC; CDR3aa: CASSATGDYGYTF
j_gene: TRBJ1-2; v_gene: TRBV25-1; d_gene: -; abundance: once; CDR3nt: TGTGCCAGCAGTGATTCCTCCGGACGAAGTGGCTACACCTTC; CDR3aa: CASSDSSGRSGYTF
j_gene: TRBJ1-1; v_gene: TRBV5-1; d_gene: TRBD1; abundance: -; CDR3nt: TGCGCCAGCAGCTTGGGGGACAGGGTGCGGGGCACTGAAGCTTTCTTT; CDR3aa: CASSLGDRVRGTEAFF
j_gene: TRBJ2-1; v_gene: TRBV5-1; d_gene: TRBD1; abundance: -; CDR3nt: TGCGCCAGCAGCTCAAGACAGGGTAGCAACAATGAGCAGTTCTTC; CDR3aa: CASSSRQGSNNEQFF
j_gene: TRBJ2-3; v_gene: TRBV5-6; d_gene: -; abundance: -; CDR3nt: TGTGCCAGCAGCTTGGGTACGGGTGGAGTAACAGATACGCAGTATTTT; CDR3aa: CASSLGTGGVTDTQYF
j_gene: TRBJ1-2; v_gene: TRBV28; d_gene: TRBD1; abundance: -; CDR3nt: TGTGCCAGCAGGGATAGACAGGGGGCCCTATCCTATGGCTACACCTTC; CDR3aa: CASRDRQGALSYGYTF